Given below is one T cell receptor (beta chain) in context. The germline V gene encodes CDR1 SQVTM and CDR2 ANQGSEA. The ends lost 3 bases at V and 1 base at J; junction bases unmatched: 4. This CDR3 is built from 14 residues. TCR beta CDR3 region amplification was performed from RNA transcripts. TCR CDR3 underwent first-round RT-PCR with the HTBI primer set. Using its own MiXCR run on the multiplex PCR reads, TCRdb lists one record per CDR3 protein. The sample lists about 700,000 distinct CDR3 sequences; 40% to 55% were seen once. These data belong to a study of T cells in Graves' hyperthyroidism and ophthalmopathy.

Sequenced: peripheral blood or thyroid tissue (not recorded which). The source is an adult man with Graves' disease, either hyperthyroidism or ophthalmopathy (not recorded which). The chain carries TRBV29-1 and TRBJ1-1; 8 bases map to TRBD1. The CDR3 sequence: CSVEDRARNTEAFF. CDR3 in DNA: TGCAGCGTTGAGGACAGGGCTCGGAACACTGAAGCTTTCTTT.